The clone carrying this T cell receptor beta chain was seen a few times. Its antigen is as yet unknown. This specimen belongs to a study of T cell responses to AZD1222 COVID-19 vaccine. Per the germline V gene, CDR1 is GTSNPN and CDR2 is SVGIG (reference sequence). The J segment lost 7 bases and the V segment lost 0 bases, leaving 11 bases of the junction unmatched. The CDR3 sequence is 15 residues long. Assay: immunoSEQ multiplex PCR; the TCRdb copy retains only in-frame clones and omits some. The table shows some 200,000 clones, with roughly nine tenths occurring only once. Study-level results: Baseline serology detected seropositivity in only a handful of AZD1222 recipients. Clonal diversity may have been underestimated in mostly white British donors. Receipt of two AZD1222 doses was followed by a rise in Spike-specific TCR breadth and depth. Vaccine-related CD4 TCRs covered spike, predominating at 160-218 and 743-854.

The receptor was derived from an adult who received the AZD1222 COVID-19 vaccine. The chain couples TRBV30 to TRBJ2-5, with 7 positions matching TRBD2. The material sequenced was peripheral blood, taken 28 days after the second AZD1222 dose. The CDR3 nucleotides are TGTGCCTGGAGTGTCGGTACGCGGGAGTCGGGGACCCAGTACTTC. Translation: CAWSVGTRESGTQYF.